These 9 T cell receptor beta chains originate from one sample sequenced in a study of blood T cell repertoires in COVID-19. Generated by immunoSEQ multiplex PCR, the TCRdb table keeps only in-frame clones and is missing some. The data contain around 400,000 clones, more than 80% of them singletons. The sample was peripheral blood. The receptors originated from a man aged 40-55 years with acute or convalescent COVID-19.

This rearrangement joins TRBV7-2 to TRBJ2-2, with a tentative D call TRBD2 (5 bases). CDR1 and CDR2 from the germline V gene are SGHTA and FQGNSA. The CDR3 loop spans 14 amino acids. Between the trimmed V and J ends, which lost 8 bases and 2 bases, there was a span of 12 bases. The CDR3 loop is CASLLTRNTGELFF. CDR3 DNA sequence: TGTGCCAGCTTGTTAACTAGAAACACCGGGGAGCTGTTTTTT.

The J gene is TRBJ2-7, the V gene TRBV24-1; possibly TRBD2 for D (5 bases). Germline V CDR1 and CDR2: KGHDR, SFDVKD. CDR3 length: 13 residues. With 3 bases removed from V and 6 bases from J, the gap between germline ends came to 11 bases. CDR3 coding DNA: TGTGCCACCAGTGATGGGAGTCATCGCGAGCAGTACTTC. This sequence encodes CATSDGSHREQYF.

The rearrangement joins TRBV6-6 to TRBJ1-5; 7 nucleotides line up with TRBD1. V was clipped by 6 bases and J by 4 bases; unmatched bases: 3. The CDR3 is made up of 13 amino acids. Per the germline V gene, CDR1 is MNHNY and CDR2 is SVGAGI (reference sequence). Here the CDR3 DNA reads TGTGCCAGCAGACCGACAGGGAATCAGCCCCAGCATTTT. This translates into CASRPTGNQPQHF.

The rearrangement joins TRBV19 to TRBJ1-3; D perhaps matches TRBD1 (6 bases). Germline CDR1 and CDR2: LNHDA and SQIVND (reference sequence). Between the trimmed V and J ends, which lost 6 bases and 3 bases, there was a span of 15 bases. The CDR3 spans 15 residues. The CDR3 is CASSGQLSSGNTIYF. The CDR3 region has the DNA TGTGCCAGTAGCGGACAGCTATCAAGTGGAAACACCATATATTTT.

The chain uses TRBV6-5 and TRBJ2-7; 9 positions match TRBD1. Germline CDR1 reads MNHEY; CDR2 reads SVGAGI. J was trimmed by 5 bases and V by 7 bases; bases with no gene match: 3. The CDR3 is made up of 12 amino acids. The CDR3 loop is CASTRTGDEQYF. DNA of the CDR3: TGTGCCAGCACCAGGACAGGGGACGAGCAGTACTTC.

The V gene is TRBV14, the J gene TRBJ2-5, with a weak D call TRBD1 (6 bases). The CDR3 sequence is 14 residues long. Germline-derived CDR1 and CDR2 are SGHDN and FVKESK. V was pared by 5 bases and J by 3 bases, with 13 bases between. The CDR3 spells CASSLRGNEETQYF. The CDR3 DNA sequence: TGTGCCAGCAGCTTAAGGGGGAACGAAGAGACCCAGTACTTC.

The chain couples TRBV25-1 to TRBJ1-4; TRBD1 aligns across 7 bases. The J segment lost 6 bases and the V segment lost 3 bases, leaving 7 bases of the junction unmatched. The CDR3 sequence is 15 residues long. CDR1 is MGHDK and CDR2 is SYGVNS in the germline V gene. CDR3 sequence reads: CASSDFEGADEKLFF. The CDR3 coding sequence is TGTGCCAGCAGTGATTTTGAGGGGGCGGATGAAAAACTGTTTTTT.

This rearrangement joins TRBV5-1 to TRBJ1-6; 9 bases fit TRBD1. Trimming at V came to 1 base and at J to 10 bases, leaving 6 bases not matched to a gene. The germline CDR1 and CDR2 sequences are SGHRS and YFSETQ. The CDR3 spans 15 residues. The CDR3 spells CASSLRGTGNSPLHF. Here the CDR3 DNA reads TGCGCCAGCAGCTTGAGGGGGACAGGGAACTCACCCCTCCACTTT.

The CDR3 nucleotides read TGTGCCAGCAGACCATCAAACAGGCCTTCCTACGAGCAGTACTTC. It translates to CASRPSNRPSYEQYF. The V and J genes are TRBV28 and TRBJ2-7; D might be TRBD1 (5 bases). The CDR3 runs to 15 residues. Per the germline V gene, CDR1 is MDHEN and CDR2 is SYDVKM. The V end lost 6 bases, the J end lost 1 base, and 16 bases lay between the germline ends. The full variable domain, with the rest looked up from reference TRBV28 and TRBJ2-7, is DVKVTQSSRYLVKRTGEKVFLECVQDMDHENMFWYRQDPGLGLRLIYFSYDVKMKEKGDIPEGYSVSREKKERFSLILESASTNQTSMYLCASRPSNRPSYEQYFGPGTRLTVT.